This TCR beta chain is drawn from a study of shared clonotypes between healthy human individuals. Study-level results: The sharing of 5% to 6.5% of naive CD4 clonotypes was seen across several donors. Since donors were few, the genetic and exposure-history diversity represented was limited.

V lost 4 bases, J lost 0 bases, and 4 bases stayed unmatched. This CDR3 comprises 16 residues. Germline values: CDR1 KGHSH, CDR2 LQKENI. An even split of each subset's genomic DNA across several immunoSEQ plates was performed. TCRdb keeps only in-frame clones here, not all; method: immunoSEQ multiplex PCR. The data hold a few million clones, with almost 96% observed a single time. CD4+ cell separation produced CD45RA+ naive and CD45RA-negative memory subsets. Notes on this clone: Its target is unknown.

The V and J genes are TRBV18 and TRBJ2-5; 11 bases agree with TRBD2. This receptor was identified in a man aged 18 to 35 in good health. The source material was naive CD4+ T cells sorted from blood. Subset denoted: CD45RA+ positively selected. Here the CDR3 DNA reads TGTGCCAGCTCACTGGGACTAGCGGTGTACCAAGAGACCCAGTACTTC. Its translation: CASSLGLAVYQETQYF. Combining the CDR3 with reference TRBV18 and TRBJ2-5 gives the whole variable domain NAGVMQNPRHLVRRRGQEARLRCSPMKGHSHVYWYRQLPEEGLKFMVYLQKENIIDESGMPKERFSAEFPKEGPSILRIQQVVRGDSAAYFCASSLGLAVYQETQYFGPGTRLLVL.